This T cell receptor (beta chain) is drawn from a study of blood T cell repertoires in COVID-19. About the study: The United States, Italy and Spain were the sources of the acute and convalescent COVID-19 samples. Nucleic acid was either cDNA or gDNA, and it came from T cells, B-cell-depleted T cells, or PBMCs.

The authors' processing: Scientists estimated how many nucleated cells there were by amplifying reference gene primers. Only in-frame clones appear in the TCRdb table, and some are missing; sequencing was by immunoSEQ multiplex PCR. V, J and clone size are taken as reported in that table, and D and trimming were inferred from the DNA itself. The table records several thousand clones, roughly 90% of them present only once. This CDR3 region has 13 residues. The J segment lost 8 bases and the V segment lost 10 bases, leaving 11 bases of the junction unmatched. The sequencing input was peripheral blood. The rearrangement joins TRBV12-3 or TRBV12-4 to TRBJ2-1; 7 bases map to TRBD1. The receptor comes from a man aged 55 to 70 with acute or convalescent COVID-19. CDR3 region: CAISTGWVDEQFF. CDR3 DNA sequence: TGTGCCATCTCGACAGGGTGGGTAGATGAGCAGTTCTTC.